This TCR beta chain was sequenced in a study of vaccination effects on CD4 cells after COVID-19. Germline CDR1 SGHRS, CDR2 YFSETQ. The CDR3 covers 14 residues. V was shortened by 5 bases and J by 3 bases, with 11 bases between the two germline ends. Assay: immunoSEQ multiplex PCR; the TCRdb copy retains only in-frame clones and omits some. The table shows about 68,000 clones, with around 80% occurring only once. Viral peptide pool expansion of antigen-specific CD4+ T cells preceded sequencing in the ViraFEST assay. After less than 11 days in culture, the CD4+ T cells were isolated. People in the vaccine group had not been infected with SARS-CoV-2 before, and their nucleocapsid antibodies were negative. It was on days 3 and 7 that half the medium was replaced with IL-2 medium. Notes on the study in general: Infection-derived and vaccine-derived clones contracted markedly late after vaccination.

To note about this clone: Its antigen remains unknown.

The clonotype originates from a human donor who received a COVID-19 vaccine. This sample comprised CD4+ T cells from PBMCs cultured with SARS-CoV-2 spike peptides, obtained before COVID-19 vaccination. The chain combines TRBV5-1 with TRBJ1-4; the D is unclear. The CDR3 sequence: CASSFGQSNEKLFF. DNA of the CDR3: TGCGCCAGCAGTTTCGGCCAGTCTAATGAAAAACTGTTTTTT. Looking up the rest from reference TRBV5-1 and TRBJ1-4 gives the full variable domain: KAGVTQTPRYLIKTRGQQVTLSCSPISGHRSVSWYQQTPGQGLQFLFEYFSETQRNKGNFPGRFSGRQFSNSRSEMNVSTLELGDSALYLCASSFGQSNEKLFFGSGTQLSVL.